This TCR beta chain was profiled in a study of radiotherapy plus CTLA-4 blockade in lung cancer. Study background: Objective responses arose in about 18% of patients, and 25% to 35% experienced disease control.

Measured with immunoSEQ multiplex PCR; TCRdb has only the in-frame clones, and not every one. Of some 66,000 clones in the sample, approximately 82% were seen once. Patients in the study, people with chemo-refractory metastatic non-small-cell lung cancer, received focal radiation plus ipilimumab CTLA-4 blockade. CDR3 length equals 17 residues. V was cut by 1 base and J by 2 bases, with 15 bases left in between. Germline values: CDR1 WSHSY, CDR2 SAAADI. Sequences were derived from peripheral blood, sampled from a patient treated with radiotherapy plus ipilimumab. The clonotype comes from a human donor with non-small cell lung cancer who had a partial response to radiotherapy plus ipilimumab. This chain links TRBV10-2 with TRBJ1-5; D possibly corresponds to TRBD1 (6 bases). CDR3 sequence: CASSELSQGFGNQPQHF. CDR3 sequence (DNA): TGCGCCAGCAGTGAGTTGAGCCAGGGGTTTGGCAATCAGCCCCAGCATTTT.